The 3 T cell receptor beta chains listed next were all sequenced from one sample in a study of molecular identifiers for immune sequencing clone quantification. TCRdb analysed the PCR reads with MiXCR anew, one entry per CDR3 protein. Of about 640,000 distinct CDR3 sequences listed, just under 20% are singletons. The sample was naive CD8+ T cells from blood, with Jurkat cell RNA spiked in. Noted subset: FACS-sorted CD8+CD4-CCR7+CD45RA+ naive T cells. The receptors shown here come from a human donor in good health. Some libraries in this study had Jurkat cell RNA spiked in.

Ten or more counts support this clonotype. CDR3 in amino acids: CASSQVSGGDTQYF. In DNA, the CDR3 is TGTGCCAGCAGCCAGGTTAGCGGGGGAGATACGCAGTATTTT. V and J are TRBV7-6 and TRBJ2-3; TRBD2 matches at 9 bases. V shed 5 bases and J 5 bases; nucleotides not matched to a gene: 5. Per germline, CDR1 SGHVS and CDR2 FNYEAQ. The length of the CDR3 is 14 residues.

With respect to this clonotype: A clone one base away is much larger, so this may be a read error. CDR3 in amino acids: CASSERPGTNCYNEQFF. The CDR3 DNA reads TGTGCCAGCAGCGAGCGGCCCGGGACTAACTGCTACAATGAGCAGTTCTTC. The chain employs TRBV9 and TRBJ2-1; 7 positions match TRBD2. Trimming removed 3 bases from V and 3 bases from J; junction bases left unmatched: 12. The germline CDR1 and CDR2 sequences are SGDLS and YYNGEE. This CDR3 has 17 amino acids.

This clonotype was recorded a few times. This chain uses TRBV20-1 with TRBJ2-7, with 11 bases fitting TRBD2. CDR1 and CDR2 from the germline V gene are DFQATT and SNEGSKA (reference sequence). CDR3 length equals 14 residues. The V and J ends lost 6 bases and 6 bases, in that order; junction bases with no gene match: 10. CDR3 amino acids: CSALKLAGVGEQYF. CDR3 sequence (DNA): TGCAGTGCCCTTAAACTAGCGGGAGTTGGCGAGCAGTACTTC.